These T cell receptor beta chains were read from a single sample in a study of cytomegalovirus exposure and HLA in healthy donors. Assay used: immunoSEQ multiplex PCR; TCRdb lists only in-frame clones, some missing. The table includes fewer than 140,000 clones, less than 80% detected once. Sequenced sample: PBMCs. Every receptor here comes from a man aged 55-75 years in good health and CMV-seronegative. Both conserved end residues are trimmed from each CDR3. Some rows mark clone size as missing; the rest say once, few, many or name a class of expanded clone.

TRBV7-9,TRBJ1-3,-,ASSLQSGNTIY
TRBV4-2,TRBJ2-1,-,ASSRRSGDRGYHEQF
TRBV5-6,TRBJ1-4,-,ASSSYLRGNNEKLF
TRBV5-3,TRBJ1-4,-,ARSLLVHGREKLF
TRBV5-4,TRBJ1-1,-,ASSSVNTEAF
TRBV7-2,TRBJ2-5,-,ASSLVVRGRETQY
TRBV28,TRBJ1-2,-,ASSTGAPDSRYT
TRBV30,TRBJ1-2,-,AWSALGGLAYGYT
TRBV27,TRBJ1-2,-,ASSDRGLLGYT
TRBV28,TRBJ1-6,-,ASTPRGSSYNSPLH
TRBV7-8,TRBJ2-3,-,ASSPRQGAGTDTQY
TRBV11-2,TRBJ2-7,-,ASSREGAYEQY
TRBV5-1,TRBJ1-1,-,ASSPDRAGTEAF
TRBV19,TRBJ1-2,-,ASSPGQAYGYT
TRBV29-1,TRBJ2-5,-,SVTSGRETQY
TRBV27,TRBJ1-5,-,ASSLQMGAPQH
TRBV27,TRBJ2-7,-,ASSPDRGRTYEQY
TRBV7-3,TRBJ2-2,few,ASSKTSTGELF
TRBV5-1,TRBJ2-5,-,ASSSRTGETQY
TRBV7-8,TRBJ2-3,-,ASSWTGDTQY
TRBV28,TRBJ1-1,-,ASSSEQGPNTEAF
TRBV7-8,TRBJ2-7,-,ASNWGGVLYEQY
TRBV9,TRBJ1-6,-,ASSVDRGYNSPLH
TRBV7-6,TRBJ2-7,-,ASSPTYRDRGKQY
TRBV29-1,TRBJ2-3,once,SVDPGLATDTQY